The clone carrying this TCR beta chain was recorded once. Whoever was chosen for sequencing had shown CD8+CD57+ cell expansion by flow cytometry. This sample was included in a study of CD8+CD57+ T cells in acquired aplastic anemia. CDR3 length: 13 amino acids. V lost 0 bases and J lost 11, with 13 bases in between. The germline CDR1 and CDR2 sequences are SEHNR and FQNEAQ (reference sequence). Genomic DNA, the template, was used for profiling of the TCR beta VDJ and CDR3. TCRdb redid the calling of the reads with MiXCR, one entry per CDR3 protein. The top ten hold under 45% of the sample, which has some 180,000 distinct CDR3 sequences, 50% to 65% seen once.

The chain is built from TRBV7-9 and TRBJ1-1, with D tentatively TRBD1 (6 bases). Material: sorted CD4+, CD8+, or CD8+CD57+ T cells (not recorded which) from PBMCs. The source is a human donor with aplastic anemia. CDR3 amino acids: CASSLAGANGAFF. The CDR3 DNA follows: TGTGCCAGCAGCTTAGCGGGGGCCAATGGGGCTTTCTTT.